Below, 32 T cell receptor beta chains from the same sample are listed, as sequenced in a study of T-cell reconstitution after alpha-beta-depleted transplantation in children. Using unique molecular identifiers, the investigators prepared the TCRbeta library. TCRdb analysed the PCR reads with MiXCR anew, one entry per CDR3 protein. Seen here are about 640,000 distinct CDR3 sequences, 16% observed once, and the top ten hold 1.1%. Sequencing was performed on PBMCs from the stem cell graft donor, taken from the stem cell graft. The receptors were gathered from a human donor who donated a stem cell graft to a child with acute myeloid leukemia.

With respect to this clonotype: Possible read error: a much larger clone is one base away. This sequence joins TRBV20-1 and TRBJ1-5; a weak D match, TRBD1 (5 bases). This CDR3 contains 14 residues. In germline, CDR1 is DFQATT, CDR2 SNEGSKA (reference sequence). CDR3 residues: CSARSLGRDQPKHF. The DNA for the CDR3 is TGCAGTGCTAGGTCCCTCGGCAGGGACCAGCCCAAGCATTTT.

This clonotype has at least ten counts. V usage is TRBV6-1 and J usage is TRBJ2-1, with 11 bases matching TRBD1. CDR3 length: 14 amino acids. Trimming cost V 6 bases and J 7 bases; bases outside gene matches: 5. CDR1 is MNHNS, CDR2 SASEGT, per germline. The CDR3 region has the DNA TGTGCCAGCAGACGGGACAGGGGGATGAATGAGCAGTTCTTC. Translation gives CASRRDRGMNEQFF.

This clonotype was detected many times. CDR3 in amino acids: CSAPGVGFETEAFF. CDR3 nucleotides: TGCAGTGCTCCCGGGGTTGGGTTTGAGACTGAAGCTTTCTTT. This chain links TRBV20-1 with TRBJ1-1; D unclear. Trimming took 5 bases from V and 5 from J, leaving 18 bases between them. Germline V CDR1 and CDR2: DFQATT, SNEGSKA (reference sequence). The CDR3 runs 14 residues.

Regarding this clonotype: Given a much more abundant clone one base away, this may be a read error. This sequence joins TRBV7-2 and TRBJ2-1; 7 bases line up with TRBD1. The CDR3 totals 15 residues. From germline, CDR1 is SGHTA and CDR2 FQGNSA. V was pared by 11 bases and J by 10 bases, with 20 bases of the junction left unmatched. CDR3 loop: CAGKQGLTGAQEQFF. DNA for the CDR3: TGTGCCGGCAAACAGGGGCTCACCGGGGCCCAAGAGCAGTTCTTC. Full variable domain (outside the CDR3, taken from reference TRBV7-2 and TRBJ2-1): GAGVSQSPSNKVTEKGKDVELRCDPISGHTALYWYRQSLGQGLEFLIYFQGNSAPDKSGLPSDRFSAERTGGSVSTLTIQRTQQEDSAVYLCAGKQGLTGAQEQFFGPGTRLTVL.

This clonotype was recorded at least ten times. The J gene is TRBJ1-2, the V gene TRBV20-1; D ambiguous. Germline values: CDR1 DFQATT, CDR2 SNEGSKA (reference sequence). V lost 0 bases and J lost 2, with 7 bases in between. The CDR3 has 13 amino acids. The CDR3 DNA follows: TGCAGTGCTAGAGACGGGAAAAACTATGGCTACACCTTC. Its translation: CSARDGKNYGYTF.

This clonotype has just a few counts. CDR3 bases: TGTGCCAGCAGCTTAATCCAGGGAGGAACAGATACGCAGTATTTT. Its translation: CASSLIQGGTDTQYF. V usage is TRBV7-7 and J usage is TRBJ2-3; TRBD2 is a possible D gene (6 bases). This CDR3 has 15 residues. V lost 2 bases, J lost 3 bases, and 12 bases lay in between. Germline CDR1 is SSHAT and CDR2 is FNYEAQ (reference sequence).

The table lists this clonotype with many counts. The chain has TRBV20-1 and TRBJ2-3; D unclear. The CDR3 consists of 11 residues. V lost 2 bases and J lost 3, with 3 bases in between. Germline V gene data show CDR1 as DFQATT and CDR2 as SNEGSKA (reference sequence). The CDR3 region has the DNA TGCAGTGCTAGAATGACAGATACGCAGTATTTT. Protein sequence: CSARMTDTQYF.

This clonotype came up many times. The chain employs TRBV6-2 or TRBV6-3 and TRBJ2-2; D is ambiguous. This CDR3 is built from 14 residues. Germline V lookup: CDR1 MNHEY, CDR2 SVGEGT. Trimming removed 5 bases at V and 3 bases at J, with 10 bases between. CDR3 sequence reads: CASSTRRDTGELFF. The CDR3 coding sequence is TGTGCCAGCAGTACCAGAAGAGACACCGGGGAGCTGTTTTTT.

This chain uses TRBV21-1 with TRBJ2-7; the D call in the table, TRBD2, was not verified against the DNA. TRBV21-1 is reported as a pseudogene. This CDR3 region has 14 residues. The CDR3 region is CASSLPAPPGEQYV. CDR3 DNA sequence: TGTGCCAGCAGTCTACCCGCTCCCCCAGGCGAGCAGTACGTC.

The rearrangement uses TRBV28 and TRBJ1-1; D might be TRBD1 (6 bases). Per the germline V gene, CDR1 is MDHEN and CDR2 is SYDVKM. With 6 bases removed from V and 3 bases from J, the gap between germline ends came to 14 bases. The CDR3 has 14 residues. The CDR3 nucleotides are TGTGCCAGCAGGGATCGACAGGTTCACACTGAAGCTTTCTTT. Amino acid sequence: CASRDRQVHTEAFF.

This rearrangement joins TRBV20-1 to TRBJ2-6; TRBD2 matches at 7 bases. Germline V CDR1 and CDR2: DFQATT, SNEGSKA (reference sequence). The CDR3 loop spans 17 amino acids. The trim removed 0 bases at V and 4 bases at J, leaving 9 bases unmatched. The chain's CDR3 is CSARDRAGEGGANVLTF. The CDR3 nucleotides read TGCAGTGCTAGAGATCGGGCGGGGGAAGGAGGGGCCAACGTCCTGACTTTC.

In this sample, this clonotype turned up a few times. The rearrangement joins TRBV20-1 to TRBJ2-3; 10 bases agree with TRBD2. V was clipped by 6 bases and J by 0 bases; unmatched bases: 9. CDR3 length equals 16 residues. Germline V lookup: CDR1 DFQATT, CDR2 SNEGSKA (reference sequence). CDR3 amino acids: CSAPGTSVLSTDTQYF. CDR3 sequence (DNA): TGCAGTGCGCCCGGGACTAGCGTCCTTAGCACAGATACGCAGTATTTT.

This clonotype was counted many times. The J gene is TRBJ1-3, the V gene TRBV6-2 or TRBV6-3; no clear D gene. The CDR3 has 15 residues. Germline V gene sequence: CDR1 MNHEY, CDR2 SVGEGT. V lost 5 bases to trimming and J lost 1 base, with 12 bases between them. The CDR3 nucleotides are TGTGCCAGCAGTGACCCTACCCGGTCTGGAAACACCATATATTTT. It is translated as CASSDPTRSGNTIYF.

This clonotype has just a few counts. The V gene is TRBV27, the J gene TRBJ2-1, with 9 bases matching TRBD1. Per the germline V gene, CDR1 is MNHEY and CDR2 is SMNVEV (reference sequence). Trimming removed 6 bases from V and 6 bases from J; junction bases left unmatched: 9. The CDR3 has 15 residues. The CDR3 spells CASSHGTGFGNEQFF. As DNA, the CDR3 is TGTGCCAGCAGCCACGGGACAGGGTTCGGCAATGAGCAGTTCTTC.

Only a few counts were recorded for this clonotype. The chain joins TRBV24-1 to TRBJ2-1; D not resolved. Germline CDR1 and CDR2: KGHDR and SFDVKD. The CDR3 runs 15 residues. With 1 base removed from V and 7 bases from J, the gap between germline ends came to 13 bases. This CDR3 reads CATSDLRSSTNEQFF. The CDR3 DNA follows: TGTGCCACCAGTGATTTAAGGTCCAGCACGAATGAGCAGTTCTTC.

There are a few counts of this clonotype. The chain has TRBV7-9 and TRBJ1-5; D call uncertain. V shed 6 bases and J shed 3 bases, with 12 bases lying between them. The CDR3 spans 14 residues. Germline V gene data show CDR1 as SEHNR and CDR2 as FQNEAQ (reference sequence). CDR3 loop: CASSTLDSNQPQHF. CDR3 nucleotides: TGTGCCAGCAGTACCCTGGACTCCAATCAGCCCCAGCATTTT.

This clonotype was recorded once. This sequence joins TRBV4-3 and TRBJ1-2; no reliable D call. The CDR3 totals 15 residues. Germline V gene lookup returns CDR1 LGHNA and CDR2 YSLEER. V was pared by 0 bases and J by 10 bases, with 18 bases between. CDR3 sequence (DNA): TGCGCCAGCAGCCAAGAAGGAGCGTCGGCGGGAGTCTACACCTTC. Translated: CASSQEGASAGVYTF.

This clonotype was found many times. V and J are TRBV20-1 and TRBJ2-5; D is ambiguous. Germline values: CDR1 DFQATT, CDR2 SNEGSKA (reference sequence). Trimming shortened V by 2 bases and J by 4 bases, and 5 bases separated the two germline ends. This CDR3 is 11 amino acids long. In nucleotides, the CDR3 is TGCAGTGCTAGACCCCCAGAGACCCAGTACTTC. This codes for CSARPPETQYF.

This clonotype was found many times. The chain carries TRBV29-1 and TRBJ2-2; D not resolved. The CDR3 length is 12 residues. Germline V gives CDR1 SQVTM, CDR2 ANQGSEA. Trimming pared 4 bases from V and 4 bases from J, leaving 7 bases between. CDR3 sequence reads: CSVGPPTGELFF. The CDR3 nucleotides are TGCAGCGTTGGTCCTCCCACCGGGGAGCTGTTTTTT.

This clonotype was recorded many times. The gene calls are TRBV29-1 and TRBJ2-1, with 8 nucleotides matching TRBD1. CDR3 length equals 14 residues. In germline, CDR1 is SQVTM, CDR2 ANQGSEA. J lost 3 bases, V lost 7 bases, and 8 bases had no gene match. The CDR3 bases are TGCAGCGCCCAGGGGGCGGATTTCTACAATGAGCAGTTCTTC. Residues: CSAQGADFYNEQFF.

This sequence joins TRBV12-3 or TRBV12-4 and TRBJ2-3; the match to TRBD1 covers 9 bases. V lost 7 bases to trimming and J lost 3 bases; unmatched junction nucleotides: 14. The CDR3 is 17 amino acids. The CDR3 spells CASTKMGQGQGTDTQYF. The DNA for the CDR3 is TGTGCCAGCACCAAAATGGGACAGGGCCAGGGTACAGATACGCAGTATTTT.

Only a few counts were recorded for this clonotype. This sequence joins TRBV7-2 and TRBJ2-4; D remains unclear. The V gene lost 5 bases and the J gene lost 1 base, with 12 bases spanning the gap. Germline CDR1 is SGHTA and CDR2 is FQGNSA. This CDR3 has 15 residues. CDR3 nucleotide sequence: TGTGCCAGCAGCCCCGTCGGAGTTGCCAAAAACATTCAGTACTTC. Translated, it gives CASSPVGVAKNIQYF.

In its sample, this clonotype was seen many times. V gene TRBV7-2 combines with J gene TRBJ2-7; 9 bases align to TRBD2. The CDR3 loop spans 15 amino acids. J lost 3 bases, V lost 1 base, and 4 bases had no gene match. Germline-derived CDR1 and CDR2 are SGHTA and FQGNSA. CDR3 nucleotide sequence: TGTGCCAGCAGCTTAGAGAGTAGCGGGGGCTACGAGCAGTACTTC. The encoded protein is CASSLESSGGYEQYF.

The J gene is TRBJ2-7, the V gene TRBV5-6, with D possibly being TRBD1 (5 bases). CDR3 size: 15 residues. V was pared by 4 bases and J by 2 bases, with 16 bases between. Germline V lookup: CDR1 SGHDT, CDR2 YYEEEE. The CDR3 spells CASSHPQGFPYEQYF. Written as DNA, the CDR3 is TGTGCCAGCAGCCATCCCCAGGGATTCCCCTACGAGCAGTACTTC.

Only a few counts were recorded for this clonotype. The V call is TRBV11-2, the J call TRBJ2-7; 7 bases are a match to TRBD1. The germline V gene has CDR1 SGHAT and CDR2 FQNNGV. Trimming cost V 5 bases and J 0 bases; bases outside gene matches: 7. The CDR3 contains 15 residues. CDR3 in DNA: TGTGCCAGCAGCATAAGGACAGGACTCTCCTACGAGCAGTACTTC. It is translated as CASSIRTGLSYEQYF.

The chain links TRBV24-1 to TRBJ2-3, with D unresolved. V was clipped by 12 bases and J by 1 base, with 10 bases between them. The CDR3 is 12 amino acids. The germline V gene encodes CDR1 KGHDR and CDR2 SFDVKD. CDR3 DNA: TGTGCCCCGGTTAAGGGCACAGATACGCAGTATTTT. Its protein product is CAPVKGTDTQYF.

The table lists this clonotype with many counts. The rearrangement uses TRBV10-3 and TRBJ1-5; D is uncertain. This CDR3 has 15 amino acids. Trimming cost V 4 bases and J 2 bases, with 12 bases left between them. Per germline, CDR1 ENHRY and CDR2 SYGVKD. CDR3 region: CAISGVGRGNQPQHF. CDR3 coding DNA: TGTGCCATCAGTGGGGTAGGGAGGGGCAATCAGCCCCAGCATTTT.

This clonotype was counted ten times or more. The rearrangement joins TRBV25-1 to TRBJ2-7; 11 nucleotides align to TRBD1. From germline, CDR1 is MGHDK and CDR2 SYGVNS. The junction had 8 bases not matched to a gene; V was cut back by 5 bases and J by 2 bases. CDR3 size: 16 residues. CDR3 sequence (DNA): TGTGCCAGCAGTCTCGATGGGACAGGGGGGACCTACGAGCAGTACGTC. Its protein is CASSLDGTGGTYEQYV.

This clonotype was observed many times. V is TRBV29-1 and J is TRBJ1-1; no firm D call. There are 13 residues in the CDR3. V was trimmed by 2 bases and J by 0 bases, leaving 7 bases between them. Germline lookup yields CDR1 SQVTM and CDR2 ANQGSEA. The CDR3 is CSVESLMNTEAFF. Written as DNA, the CDR3 is TGCAGCGTTGAATCCTTGATGAACACTGAAGCTTTCTTT. Combining the CDR3 with reference TRBV29-1 and TRBJ1-1 gives the whole variable domain SAVISQKPSRDICQRGTSLTIQCQVDSQVTMMFWYRQQPGQSLTLIATANQGSEATYESGFVIDKFPISRPNLTFSTLTVSNMSPEDSSIYLCSVESLMNTEAFFGQGTRLTVV.

V usage is TRBV7-9 and J usage is TRBJ2-5; a weak D match, TRBD2 (6 bases). CDR1 and CDR2 from the germline V gene are SEHNR and FQNEAQ (reference sequence). Trimming shortened V by 8 bases and J by 2 bases, and 12 bases separated the two germline ends. The CDR3 spans 13 residues. The CDR3 loop reads CASGGAQQETQYF. CDR3 nucleotide sequence: TGTGCCAGCGGCGGGGCCCAACAAGAGACCCAGTACTTC.

The chain uses TRBV20-1 and TRBJ2-6; D gene ambiguous. Germline assignment: CDR1 DFQATT and CDR2 SNEGSKA (reference sequence). Trimming pared 0 bases from V and 0 bases from J, leaving 6 bases between. This CDR3 spans 15 amino acids. The CDR3 protein is CSARDQASGANVLTF. The CDR3 DNA is TGCAGTGCTAGAGATCAGGCCTCTGGGGCCAACGTCCTGACTTTC.

This clonotype was observed at least ten times. The V and J genes are TRBV12-3 or TRBV12-4 and TRBJ2-7; the D is unclear. Trimming pared 3 bases from V and 3 bases from J, leaving 9 bases between. The CDR3 loop spans 13 amino acids. The CDR3 coding sequence is TGTGCCAGCAGTTTTTCACAGTACTACGAGCAGTACTTC. Translating gives CASSFSQYYEQYF.